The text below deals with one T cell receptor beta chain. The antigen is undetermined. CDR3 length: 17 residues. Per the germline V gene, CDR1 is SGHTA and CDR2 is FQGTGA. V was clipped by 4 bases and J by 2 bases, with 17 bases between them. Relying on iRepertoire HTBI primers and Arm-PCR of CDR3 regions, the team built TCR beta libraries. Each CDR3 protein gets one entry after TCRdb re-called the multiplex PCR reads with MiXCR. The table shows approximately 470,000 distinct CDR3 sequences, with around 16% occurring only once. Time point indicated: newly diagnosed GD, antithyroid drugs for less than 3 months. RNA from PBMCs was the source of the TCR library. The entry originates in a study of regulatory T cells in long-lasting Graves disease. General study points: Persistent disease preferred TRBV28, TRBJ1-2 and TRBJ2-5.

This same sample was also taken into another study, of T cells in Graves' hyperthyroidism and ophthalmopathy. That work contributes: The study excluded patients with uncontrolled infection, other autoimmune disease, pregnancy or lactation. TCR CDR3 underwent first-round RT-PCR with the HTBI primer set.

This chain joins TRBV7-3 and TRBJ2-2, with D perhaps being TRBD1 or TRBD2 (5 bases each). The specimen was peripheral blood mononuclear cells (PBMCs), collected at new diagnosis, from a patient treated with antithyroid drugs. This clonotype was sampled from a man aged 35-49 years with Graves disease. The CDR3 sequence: CASSSPLGDPNTGELFF. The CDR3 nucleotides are TGTGCCAGCAGCTCTCCGTTGGGGGACCCAAACACCGGGGAGCTGTTTTTT.